This entry is about one T cell receptor beta chain. Its antigen remains unidentified. Sequencing used immunoSEQ multiplex PCR; TCRdb keeps in-frame clones, though not all of them. The table shows about 49,000 clones, with 77% occurring only once. This sample was taken from a study of PD-1 blockade in mismatch repair-deficient tumors. Whole-study context: Patients had some twelve mismatch repair-deficient cancer types, all previously treated and progressing.

Study-wide results and caveats: Rapid post-treatment expansion, then contraction, generally preceding radiologic response, marked tumor-resident clones.

PCR or immunohistochemistry showed mismatch repair deficiency in every enrolled patient. The TCR-sequenced patients were a few responders to pembrolizumab. The V gene's germline CDR1 is SGHKS and CDR2 YYEKEE (reference sequence). Deletions cut 0 bases from V and 0 bases from J, with 7 bases between. The CDR3 covers 16 residues. The origin of this receptor is an adult with mismatch repair-deficient cancer. Here the sequenced sample was PBMCs, taken before pembrolizumab treatment. The chain employs TRBV5-5 and TRBJ2-6; D remains unclear. CDR3 sequence: CASSLGWGSGANVLTF. In DNA form, the CDR3 reads TGTGCCAGCAGCTTGGGGTGGGGCTCTGGGGCCAACGTCCTGACTTTC.